This entry describes one T cell receptor beta chain. The antigen is undetermined. These data belong to a study of T cells in localized non-small cell lung cancer. This table comes from immunoSEQ multiplex PCR, and its TCRdb copy is limited to in-frame clones, with some not included. The top ten clones hold roughly 31% of a sample with 8,500 or so clones, roughly 86% of them seen once. Study-level points and caveats: Longer overall survival was linked to higher blood T cell density. Exceeding tumor, uninvolved adjacent lung had the highest T cell clonality. Adjacent lung held a median 57 of the top 100 tumor clones. Because researchers sequenced only one region of the tumor, heterogeneity is still possible.

Here the sequenced sample was peripheral blood, taken before any cancer treatment. The source of this sequence is a male donor aged 60 or over with stage III lung adenocarcinoma.

CDR3 coding DNA: TGCAGCGTTGTTGCAGGGGAGGGAAACACTGAAGCTTTCTTT. This translates into CSVVAGEGNTEAFF. The rearrangement joins TRBV29-1 to TRBJ1-1; D possibly corresponds to TRBD1 (6 bases). The CDR3 sequence is 14 residues long. V was pared by 4 bases and J by 2 bases, with 14 bases between. Germline V gives CDR1 SQVTM, CDR2 ANQGSEA.